A selection of T cell receptor beta chains follows, all from one sample in a study of post-analysis software for immune sequencing data. TCRdb ran MiXCR on the PCR reads and lists one entry per CDR3 protein. Among around 770,000 distinct CDR3 sequences listed, around 45% were seen once. The sequencing input was blood. The receptors shown here come from a girl aged 10 to 17 with multiple sclerosis. The conserved cysteine and the conserved F or W are not part of the CDR3 here.

cdr3_length	v_call	j_call	cdr3_aa
11	TRBV25-1	TRBJ1-1	ASCLGQNTEAF
12	TRBV5-5	TRBJ1-1	ASSFGAANTEAF
16	TRBV12-3/TRBV12-4	TRBJ2-1	ASSFGPGPSSSYNEQF
12	TRBV7-8	TRBJ2-7	ASSDRDFSYEQY
13	TRBV30	TRBJ2-1	AWAPGTSSYNEQF
13	TRBV7-2	TRBJ2-3	ASSGRVYSTDTQY
12	TRBV25-1	TRBJ2-1	ASSGGRGRHEQV
12	TRBV27	TRBJ1-1	ASSPGQRNTEAF
13	TRBV20-1	NA	SARGGASSYNEQY
12	TRBV5-6	TRBJ1-5	VSSYSRDRRLQH
10	TRBV29-1	NA	SVLGLASEQY
14	TRBV6-2/TRBV6-3	TRBJ2-7	ASSHPPGQGMDEQY
13	TRBV11-1	TRBJ2-3	ASSSVGTVSDTQY
14	TRBV7-8	TRBJ2-1	ASSAKILRSYNEQF
10	TRBV28	TRBJ1-2	ASSFQRNGYT
16	TRBV15	TRBJ2-1	ATSRFPPDSQSYNEQF
11	TRBV6-5	TRBJ2-5	ASTDSNGKTQY
12	TRBV25-1	TRBJ2-1	ASSEPGLANEQF
10	TRBV20-1	TRBJ2-5	SAIGSRETQY
11	TRBV12-3/TRBV12-4	TRBJ1-2	ASSLLAGSSYT
11	TRBV24-1	TRBJ1-2	ATSAAGNYGYT
13	TRBV12-3/TRBV12-4	TRBJ2-1	ASRVGVSSFLEQF
10	TRBV12-3/TRBV12-4	TRBJ2-7	ASSFGEYEQY
16	TRBV7-9	TRBJ2-3	ASSTTTGLAGTGDTQY
13	TRBV12-3/TRBV12-4	TRBJ2-3	ASSSREGLGDTQY
13	TRBV20-1	TRBJ2-1	SARAIRDSYNEQF
10	TRBV12-3/TRBV12-4	TRBJ1-2	ASSSTQYGYT
16	TRBV4-1	TRBJ2-5	ASSQDVLAGSQQETQY
13	TRBV28	TRBJ2-1	ASSPRKGYYNEQF
15	TRBV7-9	TRBJ2-6	ASIGRGPSSGANVLT
15	TRBV7-8	TRBJ2-3	ASSFLSGIFGIDTQY
11	TRBV7-2	TRBJ1-5	ASSFDRGQPQH
11	TRBV4-2	TRBJ2-7	ASSQDFAIEQY
13	TRBV10-3	TRBJ2-1	ANVGQYGSHNEQF
11	TRBV5-8	TRBJ2-4	ASSLATPNIQY
12	TRBV24-1	TRBJ1-1	ATSGGDSYLGAF
14	TRBV20-1	TRBJ2-1	SARAGGLALTDEQF
11	TRBV24-1	TRBJ2-7	ATSDLFGSEQY
14	TRBV4-3	TRBJ2-3	ASSQMVDMMGDTQY
19	TRBV7-2	TRBJ2-1	ASRFSVGGTSGYPWGNEQF
11	TRBV27	TRBJ1-2	ASSLSRASGYT
14	TRBV7-6	NA	ASSPRPGTSAYEQY
13	TRBV6-4	TRBJ2-1	ASSDTRDTTNEQF
10	TRBV6-5	TRBJ1-1	ASSRTGGEAF
15	TRBV20-1	TRBJ2-1	SVIGSLPGLPYNEQF
14	TRBV19	TRBJ2-1	ASSQGVWAGGNEQF
12	TRBV13	TRBJ2-5	ASSVWRATETQY
11	TRBV12-3/TRBV12-4	TRBJ2-7	ASSLKVTYEQY
13	TRBV5-8	TRBJ2-1	ASSFQGTSYNEQF
11	TRBV24-1	TRBJ2-3	ATSGRWGDTQY
12	TRBV15	TRBJ1-1	ATSMDGLNTEAF
15	TRBV7-2	TRBJ2-1	ASSLRVGREFRNEQF
13	TRBV13	TRBJ2-7	ASSSGSGPSYEQY
14	TRBV27	TRBJ1-2	ASSLRPPLANYGYT
15	TRBV10-3	TRBJ1-1	AISDPDRGLGNTEAF